This T cell receptor beta chain comes out of a study of CD8 T cells in Susac syndrome. RNA was extracted with the RNeasy kit, and a quantity of 0.5 to 1 ug was reverse transcribed using random hexamers. Amplification of TCR beta CDR3 used immunoSEQ multiplex PCR across 54 Vbeta and 13 Jbeta. TCRdb analysed the immunoSEQ multiplex PCR reads with MiXCR anew, one entry per CDR3 protein. Found here are 150,000 to 200,000 distinct CDR3 sequences, roughly 95% of them singletons; the top ten hold about 0.089%. Sequencing of TCR beta covered CD8+ and CD4+ T cells obtained from blood. Treatment-naive patients with stable or active relapsing-remitting disease served as multiple sclerosis controls. Isolation of CD8+ and CD4+ T cells was performed negatively, whereas enrichment of TEMRA cells was done by FACS. Deletions cut 7 bases from V and 3 bases from J, with 15 bases between. This CDR3 has 14 amino acids. The germline CDR1 and CDR2 sequences are SNHLY and FYNNEI.

J is TRBJ1-2 and V is TRBV2, with D uncertain. Sequencing was carried out using CD4+ T cells from PBMCs. This TCR derives from a human donor with multiple sclerosis. CDR3 in amino acids: CASTNSRPYYGYTF. The CDR3 bases are TGTGCCAGCACCAACAGTAGGCCTTACTATGGCTACACCTTC.